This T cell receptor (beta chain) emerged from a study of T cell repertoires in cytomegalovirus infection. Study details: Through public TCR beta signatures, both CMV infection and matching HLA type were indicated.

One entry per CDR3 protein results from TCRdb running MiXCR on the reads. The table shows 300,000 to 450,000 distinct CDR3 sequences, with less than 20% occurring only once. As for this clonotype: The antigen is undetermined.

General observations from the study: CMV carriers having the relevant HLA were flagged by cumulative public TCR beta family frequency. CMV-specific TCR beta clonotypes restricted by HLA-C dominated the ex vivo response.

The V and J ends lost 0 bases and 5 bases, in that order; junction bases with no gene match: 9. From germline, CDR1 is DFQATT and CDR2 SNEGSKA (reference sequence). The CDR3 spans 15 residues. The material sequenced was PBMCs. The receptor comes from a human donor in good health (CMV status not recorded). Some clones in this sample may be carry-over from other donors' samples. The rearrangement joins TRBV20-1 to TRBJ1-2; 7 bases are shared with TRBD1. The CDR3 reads CSARETPGQIYGYTF. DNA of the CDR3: TGCAGTGCTAGAGAGACACCGGGACAGATTTATGGCTACACCTTC.